Shown below are 10 T cell receptor beta chains from a single sample sequenced in a study of shared clonotypes between healthy human individuals. TCRdb's copy holds only in-frame clones and misses some; the assay was immunoSEQ multiplex PCR. The sample holds more than 400,000 clones, 70% to 85% seen once. Specimen: PBMCs. The receptors were gathered from a woman in her 40s in good health. Some clones in this sample may be carry-over from other donors' samples.

The chain combines TRBV11-2 with TRBJ2-5; TRBD1 might be the D (6 bases). The length of the CDR3 is 16 residues. Germline values: CDR1 SGHAT, CDR2 FQNNGV. V lost 4 bases, J lost 5 bases, and 20 bases lay in between. As DNA, the CDR3 is TGTGCCAGCAGCTCTGGGTCGGTTGGGGGCTTCGAGACCCAGTACTTC. Residues: CASSSGSVGGFETQYF.

To note about this clone: This likely came from a read error, as a far larger clone is one base away. The V call is TRBV5-4, the J call TRBJ1-2; TRBD1 is a possible D gene (5 bases). Germline CDR1 reads SGHNT; CDR2 reads YYREEE (reference sequence). The CDR3 sequence is 14 residues long. The V end was cut by 1 base, the J end by 12 bases, with 19 bases between. The CDR3 sequence: CASSLQVGGYGDTF. The CDR3 DNA reads as TGTGCCAGCAGCTTGCAGGTTGGGGGATACGGCGACACCTTC.

This clone has a single count. V usage is TRBV15 and J usage is TRBJ2-1, with unresolved D. Germline V CDR1 and CDR2: LNHNV, YYDKDF (reference sequence). The ends were cut back, 0 bases at V and 7 bases at J, with 10 bases in the middle. The CDR3 has 14 amino acids. CDR3 sequence reads: CATSRDSGPNEQFF. The DNA of the CDR3 is TGTGCCACCAGCAGAGATTCAGGACCGAATGAGCAGTTCTTC. The full variable domain, rest sourced from reference TRBV15 and TRBJ2-1, is DAMVIQNPRYQVTQFGKPVTLSCSQTLNHNVMYWYQQKSSQAPKLLFHYYDKDFNNEADTPDNFQSRRPNTSFCFLDIRSPGLGDTAMYLCATSRDSGPNEQFFGPGTRLTVL.

CDR3 DNA sequence: TGTGCCAGCTCAAGGGACAGGGGGCATGGCTACACCTTC. Translation gives CASSRDRGHGYTF. The chain recombines TRBV6-4 with TRBJ1-2; the match to TRBD1 covers 12 bases. J gave up 6 bases and V 8 bases, and 4 bases lay outside the gene matches. Germline V CDR1 and CDR2: MRHNA, SNTAGT. The CDR3 runs 13 residues.

The chain joins TRBV2 to TRBJ2-7, with 10 bases matching TRBD1. Germline loops: CDR1 SNHLY, CDR2 FYNNEI. V lost 9 bases and J lost 4; bases outside the gene matches: 6. The CDR3 runs to 13 residues. For the CDR3, the DNA is TGTGCCAGAGGGACAGGGGAAGTTTACGAGCAGTACTTC. Encoded protein: CARGTGEVYEQYF.

This chain uses TRBV30 with TRBJ2-7, with a weak D call TRBD1 (5 bases). Between the trimmed V and J ends, which lost 2 bases and 2 bases, there was a span of 7 bases. This CDR3 comprises 12 residues. Per germline, CDR1 GTSNPN and CDR2 SVGIG (reference sequence). CDR3: CAWSTGTYEQYF. The CDR3, as DNA: TGTGCCTGGAGTACAGGAACCTACGAGCAGTACTTC.

The chain is built from TRBV30 and TRBJ1-1; 7 bases line up with TRBD1. This CDR3 contains 13 residues. CDR1 is GTSNPN and CDR2 is SVGIG in the germline V gene (reference sequence). With 6 bases clipped from V and 0 bases from J, the junction kept 4 bases outside the gene matches. DNA for the CDR3: TGTGCCTGTTGGAGGGGGCTGAACACTGAAGCTTTCTTT. Its translation is CACWRGLNTEAFF.

This clone was detected a few times. This chain links TRBV18 with TRBJ1-3; D remains unclear. The CDR3 sequence is 18 residues long. Germline V lookup: CDR1 KGHSH, CDR2 LQKENI. V shed 1 base and J shed 0 bases, with 16 bases lying between them. CDR3 DNA: TGTGCCAGCTCACCACAACGAGTTGGCGTACTCTCTGGAAACACCATATATTTT. It encodes CASSPQRVGVLSGNTIYF.

This clone occurred once. The chain joins TRBV28 to TRBJ2-1, with a tentative D call TRBD2 (5 bases). V was clipped by 3 bases and J by 4 bases, with 13 bases between them. The CDR3 spans 15 residues. The germline gives CDR1 MDHEN, CDR2 SYDVKM. The CDR3 region has the DNA TGTGCCAGCAGTTTTCAAGGCGGGCGGTACAATGAGCAGTTCTTC. Amino acid sequence: CASSFQGGRYNEQFF.

The CDR3 protein is CASSESWGVQGNEQFF. The CDR3 DNA reads as TGCGCCAGCAGTGAGTCTTGGGGAGTTCAGGGTAATGAGCAGTTCTTC. This sequence joins TRBV10-2 and TRBJ2-1; D is perhaps TRBD1 or TRBD2 (5 bases each). V was trimmed by 0 bases and J by 7 bases, leaving 16 bases between them. Germline CDR1 and CDR2: WSHSY and SAAADI. There are 16 residues in the CDR3.